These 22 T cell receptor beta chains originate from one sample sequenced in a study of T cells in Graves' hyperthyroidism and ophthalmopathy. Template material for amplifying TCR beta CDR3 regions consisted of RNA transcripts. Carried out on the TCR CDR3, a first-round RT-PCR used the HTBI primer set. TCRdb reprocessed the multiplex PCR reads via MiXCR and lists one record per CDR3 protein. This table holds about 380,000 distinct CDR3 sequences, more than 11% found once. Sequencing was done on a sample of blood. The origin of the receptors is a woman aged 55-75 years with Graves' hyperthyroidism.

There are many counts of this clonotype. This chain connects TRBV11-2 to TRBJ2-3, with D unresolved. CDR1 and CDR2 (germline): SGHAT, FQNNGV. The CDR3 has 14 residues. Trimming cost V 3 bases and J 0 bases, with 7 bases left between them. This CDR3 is CASSFGRSTDTQYF. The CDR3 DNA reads TGTGCCAGCAGCTTTGGGCGTAGCACAGATACGCAGTATTTT. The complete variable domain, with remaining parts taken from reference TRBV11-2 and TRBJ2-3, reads EAGVAQSPRYKIIEKRQSVAFWCNPISGHATLYWYQQILGQGPKLLIQFQNNGVVDDSQLPKDRFSAERLKGVDSTLKIQPAKLEDSAVYLCASSFGRSTDTQYFGPGTRLTVL.

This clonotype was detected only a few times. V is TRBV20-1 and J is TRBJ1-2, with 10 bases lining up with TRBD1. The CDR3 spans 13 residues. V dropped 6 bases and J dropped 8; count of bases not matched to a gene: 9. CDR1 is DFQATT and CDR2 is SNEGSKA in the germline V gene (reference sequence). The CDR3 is CSAPGQGHQGYTF. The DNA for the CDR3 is TGCAGTGCGCCGGGACAGGGGCATCAAGGCTACACCTTC.

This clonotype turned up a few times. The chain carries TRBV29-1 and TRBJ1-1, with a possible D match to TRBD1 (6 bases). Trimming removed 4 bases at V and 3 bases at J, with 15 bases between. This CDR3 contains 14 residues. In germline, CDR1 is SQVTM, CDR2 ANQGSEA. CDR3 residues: CSVAMGARYTEAFF. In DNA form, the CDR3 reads TGCAGCGTTGCAATGGGGGCCAGGTACACTGAAGCTTTCTTT.

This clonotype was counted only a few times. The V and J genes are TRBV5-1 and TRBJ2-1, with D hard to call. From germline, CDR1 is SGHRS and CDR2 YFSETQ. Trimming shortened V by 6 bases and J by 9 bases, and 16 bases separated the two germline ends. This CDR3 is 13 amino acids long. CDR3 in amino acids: CASIDVLEAEQFF. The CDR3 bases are TGCGCCAGCATCGACGTCTTAGAGGCTGAGCAGTTCTTC. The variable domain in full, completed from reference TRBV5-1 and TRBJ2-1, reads KAGVTQTPRYLIKTRGQQVTLSCSPISGHRSVSWYQQTPGQGLQFLFEYFSETQRNKGNFPGRFSGRQFSNSRSEMNVSTLELGDSALYLCASIDVLEAEQFFGPGTRLTVL.

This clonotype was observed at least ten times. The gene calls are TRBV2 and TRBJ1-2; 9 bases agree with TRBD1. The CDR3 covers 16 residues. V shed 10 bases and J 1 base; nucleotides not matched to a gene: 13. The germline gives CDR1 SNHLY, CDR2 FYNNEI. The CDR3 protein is CATLRTGASSNYGYTF. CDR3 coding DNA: TGTGCCACCCTCAGGACAGGGGCCAGCAGTAACTATGGCTACACCTTC.

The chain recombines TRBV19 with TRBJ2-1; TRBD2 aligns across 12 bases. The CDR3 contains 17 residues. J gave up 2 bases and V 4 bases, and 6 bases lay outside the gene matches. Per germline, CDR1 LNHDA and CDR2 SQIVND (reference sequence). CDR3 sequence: CASSTRTSGVTYNEQFF. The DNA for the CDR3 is TGTGCCAGTAGTACCCGGACTAGCGGGGTAACCTACAATGAGCAGTTCTTC.

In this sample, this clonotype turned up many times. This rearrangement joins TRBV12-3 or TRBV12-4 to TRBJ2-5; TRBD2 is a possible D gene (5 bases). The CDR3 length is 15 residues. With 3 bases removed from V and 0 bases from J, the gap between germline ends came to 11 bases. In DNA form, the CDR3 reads TGTGCCAGCAGTTTGGGAGACCGGGACCAAGAGACCCAGTACTTC. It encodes CASSLGDRDQETQYF.

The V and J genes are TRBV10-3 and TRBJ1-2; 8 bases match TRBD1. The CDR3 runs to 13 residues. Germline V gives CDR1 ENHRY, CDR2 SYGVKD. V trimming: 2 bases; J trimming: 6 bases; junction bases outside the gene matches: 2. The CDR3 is CAISEGQGDGYTF. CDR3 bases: TGTGCCATCAGTGAGGGACAGGGTGATGGCTACACCTTC.

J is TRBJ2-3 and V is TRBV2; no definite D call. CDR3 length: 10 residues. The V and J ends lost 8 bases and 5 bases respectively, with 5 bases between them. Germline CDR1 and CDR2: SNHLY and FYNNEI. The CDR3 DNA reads TGTGCCAGCGGGATAGATACGCAGTATTTT. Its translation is CASGIDTQYF.

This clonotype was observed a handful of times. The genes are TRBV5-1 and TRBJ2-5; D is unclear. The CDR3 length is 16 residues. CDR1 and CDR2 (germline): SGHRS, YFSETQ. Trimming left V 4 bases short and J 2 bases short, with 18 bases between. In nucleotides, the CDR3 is TGCGCCAGCAGCCCCCAACTCGAAGGATCACAAGAGACCCAGTACTTC. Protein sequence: CASSPQLEGSQETQYF.

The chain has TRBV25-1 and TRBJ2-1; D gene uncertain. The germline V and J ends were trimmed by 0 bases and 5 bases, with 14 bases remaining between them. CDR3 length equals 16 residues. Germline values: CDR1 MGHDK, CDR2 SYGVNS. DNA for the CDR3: TGTGCCAGCAGTGAATACGGAGTAGTCCGGGACAATGAGCAGTTCTTC. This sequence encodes CASSEYGVVRDNEQFF.

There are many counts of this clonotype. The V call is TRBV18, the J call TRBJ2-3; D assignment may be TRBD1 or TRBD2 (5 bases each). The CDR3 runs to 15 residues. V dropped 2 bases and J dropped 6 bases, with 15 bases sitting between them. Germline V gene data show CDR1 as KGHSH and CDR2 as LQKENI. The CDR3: CASSPGGFRVDTQYF. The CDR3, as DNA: TGTGCCAGCTCACCAGGGGGATTTCGTGTGGATACGCAGTATTTT.

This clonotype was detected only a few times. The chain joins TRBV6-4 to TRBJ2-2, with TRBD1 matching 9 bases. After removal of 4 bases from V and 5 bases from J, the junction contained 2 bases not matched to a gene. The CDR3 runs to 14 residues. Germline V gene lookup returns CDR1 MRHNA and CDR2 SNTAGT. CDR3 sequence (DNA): TGTGCCAGCAGTGTTGACAGGGGGACCGGGGAGCTGTTTTTT. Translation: CASSVDRGTGELFF.

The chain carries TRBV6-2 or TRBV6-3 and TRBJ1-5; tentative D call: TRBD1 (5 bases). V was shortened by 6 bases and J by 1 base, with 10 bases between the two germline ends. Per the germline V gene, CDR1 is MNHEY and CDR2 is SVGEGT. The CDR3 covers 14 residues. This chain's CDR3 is CASRPGLSNQPQHF. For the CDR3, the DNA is TGTGCCAGCAGACCAGGGTTGAGCAATCAGCCCCAGCATTTT.

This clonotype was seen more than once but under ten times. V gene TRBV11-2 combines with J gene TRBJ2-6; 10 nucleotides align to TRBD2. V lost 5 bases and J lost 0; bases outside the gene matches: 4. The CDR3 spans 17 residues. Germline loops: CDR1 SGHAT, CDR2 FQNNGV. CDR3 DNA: TGTGCCAGCAGCCTGACTAGCGGGTACTCTGGGGCCAACGTCCTGACTTTC. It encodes CASSLTSGYSGANVLTF.

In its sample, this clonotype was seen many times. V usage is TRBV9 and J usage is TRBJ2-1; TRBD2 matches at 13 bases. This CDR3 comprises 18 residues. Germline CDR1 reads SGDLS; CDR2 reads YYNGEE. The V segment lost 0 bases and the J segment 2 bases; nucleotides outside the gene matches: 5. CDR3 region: CASSVGTSGSLTYNEQFF. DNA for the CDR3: TGTGCCAGCAGCGTAGGGACTAGCGGGAGCCTTACCTACAATGAGCAGTTCTTC.

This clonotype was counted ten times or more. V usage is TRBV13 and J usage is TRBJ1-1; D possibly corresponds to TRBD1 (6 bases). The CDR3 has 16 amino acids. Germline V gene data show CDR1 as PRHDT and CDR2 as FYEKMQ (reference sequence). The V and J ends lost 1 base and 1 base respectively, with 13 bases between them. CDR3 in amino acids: CASSLVRGRGNTEAFF. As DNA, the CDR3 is TGTGCCAGCAGCTTAGTCCGGGGGCGCGGGAACACTGAAGCTTTCTTT.

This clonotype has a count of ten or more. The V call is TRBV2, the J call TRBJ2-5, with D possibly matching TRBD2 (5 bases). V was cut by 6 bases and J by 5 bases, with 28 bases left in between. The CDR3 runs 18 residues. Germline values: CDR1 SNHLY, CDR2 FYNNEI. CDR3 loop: CASRLTRPTALRLETQYF. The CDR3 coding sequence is TGTGCCAGCAGACTTACTAGGCCCACAGCCTTGCGACTGGAGACCCAGTACTTC. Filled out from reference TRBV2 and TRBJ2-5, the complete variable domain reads EPEVTQTPSHQVTQMGQEVILRCVPISNHLYFYWYRQILGQKVEFLVSFYNNEISEKSEIFDDQFSVERPDGSNFTLKIRSTKLEDSAMYFCASRLTRPTALRLETQYFGPGTRLLVL.

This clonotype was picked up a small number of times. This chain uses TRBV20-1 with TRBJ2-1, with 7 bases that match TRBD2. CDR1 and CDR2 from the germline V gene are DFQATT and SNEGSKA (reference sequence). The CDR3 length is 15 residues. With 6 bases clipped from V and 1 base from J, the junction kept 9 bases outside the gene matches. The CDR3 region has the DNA TGCAGTGCACCGAGTCTAGCGGATTCCTACAATGAGCAGTTCTTC. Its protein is CSAPSLADSYNEQFF.

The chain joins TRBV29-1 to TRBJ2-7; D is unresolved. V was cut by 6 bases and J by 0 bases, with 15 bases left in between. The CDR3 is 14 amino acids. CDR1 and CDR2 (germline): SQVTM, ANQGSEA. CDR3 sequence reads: CSVAIALYSYEQYF. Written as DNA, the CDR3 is TGCAGCGTCGCGATAGCCCTGTACTCCTACGAGCAGTACTTC.

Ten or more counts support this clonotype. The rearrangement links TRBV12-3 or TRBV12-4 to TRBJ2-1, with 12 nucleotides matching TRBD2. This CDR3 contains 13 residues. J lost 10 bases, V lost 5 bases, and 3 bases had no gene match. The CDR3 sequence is CASSLLAGGEQFF. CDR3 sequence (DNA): TGTGCCAGCAGTCTACTAGCGGGAGGAGAGCAGTTCTTC.

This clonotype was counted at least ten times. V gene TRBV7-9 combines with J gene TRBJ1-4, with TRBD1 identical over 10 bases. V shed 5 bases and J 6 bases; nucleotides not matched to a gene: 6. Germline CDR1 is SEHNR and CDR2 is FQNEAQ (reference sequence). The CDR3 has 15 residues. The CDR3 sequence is CASSPRTGGDEKLFF. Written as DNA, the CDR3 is TGTGCCAGCAGCCCCCGGACAGGGGGAGATGAAAAACTGTTTTTT.